This entry features one TCR beta chain sequence. Antigen unknown. The data are from a study of cytomegalovirus exposure and HLA in healthy donors. Overall study results and limits: It was shown in a later analysis that HLA-associated TCR beta chains were more clonally expanded than other, equally common chains. Trimming of TCR beta V- and J-genes showed a link, identified in a later analysis, to a missense DCLRE1C variant.

Although they were nominally healthy when sampled, donors likely had unrecorded immune exposures. The PCR employed 60 Vbeta primers together with 13 Jbeta primers. The method was immunoSEQ multiplex PCR; TCRdb's version includes in-frame clones alone and lacks a portion of them. This table holds more than 85,000 clones, around 73% found once. The sequenced material came from PBMCs. The sequence was obtained from a man younger than 45 in good health and CMV-seronegative.

The CDR3 DNA reads TGTGCCAGTATTAGCCAGAGCTCCTACAATGAGCAGTTCTTC. This translates into CASISQSSYNEQFF. The chain carries TRBV2 and TRBJ2-1; no clear D gene. Looked up from germline, CDR1 is SNHLY and CDR2 is FYNNEI. The germline V and J ends were trimmed by 9 bases and 0 bases, with 12 bases remaining between them. This CDR3 has 14 residues.